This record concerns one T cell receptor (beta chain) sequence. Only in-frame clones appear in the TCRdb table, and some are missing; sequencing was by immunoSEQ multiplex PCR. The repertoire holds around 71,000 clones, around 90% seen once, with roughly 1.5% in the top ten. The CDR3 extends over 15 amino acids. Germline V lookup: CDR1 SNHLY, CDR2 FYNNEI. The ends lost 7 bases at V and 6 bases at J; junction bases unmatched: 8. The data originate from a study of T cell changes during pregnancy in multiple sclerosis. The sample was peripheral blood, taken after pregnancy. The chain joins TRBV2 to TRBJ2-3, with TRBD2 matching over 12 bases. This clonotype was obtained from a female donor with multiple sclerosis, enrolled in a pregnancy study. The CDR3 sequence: CASKRSLAGGDTQYF. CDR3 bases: TGTGCCAGCAAAAGGAGTCTAGCGGGAGGGGATACGCAGTATTTT. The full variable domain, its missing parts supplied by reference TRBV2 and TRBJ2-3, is EPEVTQTPSHQVTQMGQEVILRCVPISNHLYFYWYRQILGQKVEFLVSFYNNEISEKSEIFDDQFSVERPDGSNFTLKIRSTKLEDSAMYFCASKRSLAGGDTQYFGPGTRLTVL.